This TCR beta chain was profiled in a study of blood T cell repertoires in COVID-19 (TCRdb year 2020). A note on the overall study: Samples from collaborators originated in the United States, Italy and Spain and spanned both the acute and convalescent phases of COVID-19. The material from the prospective study consisted of cDNA or gDNA derived from T cells, B-cell-depleted T cells, or PBMCs. Where available, HLA class I and class II types were obtained from metadata supplied by the sample provider rather than from assay-based typing. Deeply sampled blood TCRbeta repertoires from subjects exposed to, actively infected with, or recovered from COVID-19 were included in the dataset. Samples were obtained from the ongoing ImmuneRACE study (first 160 participants) and from about 1,300 subjects provided by 6 global collaborators. A freely available public database, intended as a resource for researchers studying the immune response to SARS-CoV-2, is where the repertoires were released. Sample metadata almost always included a de-identified subject ID, COVID-19 status, age in years and sex. What the research found in general, with its limitations: The amount of clinical and demographic metadata varied by source and participant and was provided uncurated.

The immunoSEQ Assay, a bias-controlled multiplex PCR, was used to amplify TCRbeta CDR3 regions from genomic DNA. The source study handled its data this way. The number of nucleated cells in each sample was estimated by amplification of reference gene primers within the assay. To quantify the absolute abundance of each unique TCRbeta CDR3 rearrangement, sequence reads were collapsed and filtered. For each sample, productive Simpson clonality was calculated as the square root of Simpson's diversity index across productive rearrangements. Here the immuneACCESS table is served through TCRdb, limited to in-frame sequences with V and J called. Missing clones are a known gap in these copies; in checked studies unresolved V genes cover under half, and the rest lacks a known reason. V, J and clone size reflect that table, while D and trimming were determined from the DNA. The sample table lists about 62,000 clones, around nine tenths of them with a count of one. The ten largest account for around 1.2% of the sample.

Regarding this clone: Its binding antigen is unknown. Base qualities are not provided; no much larger clone lies one nucleotide away.

The V end loses 0 bases and the J end loses 3 bases, and a stretch of 10 bases separates them. The germline V gene provides CDR1 MGHRA and CDR2 YSYEKL. The CDR3 has 15 amino acids, counting the end cysteine and phenylalanine. Only the CDR3 DNA is retained, 45 bases long and in frame from the first base. Each collaborating institution followed its own protocols to collect whole blood in K2EDTA tubes. For TCRbeta analysis, collaborators shipped samples in one of three forms: frozen whole blood, isolated PBMCs, or DNA extracted from either of those sample types. Sequenced: peripheral blood. The chain employs TRBV4-1 and TRBJ2-3; the D gene is perhaps TRBD2, on 6 matching bases. The receptor comes from a woman aged 60-75 years with acute or convalescent COVID-19. CDR3 protein: CASSQDTGRTDTQYF. The nucleotide sequence is TGCGCCAGCAGCCAAGATACGGGGAGGACAGATACGCAGTATTTT.